This TCR beta chain was captured by sequencing in a study of T cell responses to AZD1222 COVID-19 vaccine. Study-level points and caveats: Baseline seropositivity characterized only six AZD1222 recipients.

Measured with immunoSEQ multiplex PCR; TCRdb has only the in-frame clones, and not every one. The table records around 180,000 clones, 85% to 90% of them present only once. CDR1 and CDR2 (germline): SGHNT, YENEEA. After removal of 4 bases from V and 5 bases from J, the junction contained 2 bases not matched to a gene. This CDR3 spans 13 amino acids. About this clone itself: What it binds is not known.

This chain uses TRBV11-3 with TRBJ1-1; 9 positions match TRBD1. This specimen was peripheral blood, taken on day 0 of AZD1222 vaccination. The receptor's source is an adult in good health. The CDR3 loop is CASSWDRDTEAFF. Here the CDR3 DNA reads TGTGCCAGCAGCTGGGACAGGGATACTGAAGCTTTCTTT. Full variable domain (rest looked up from reference TRBV11-3 and TRBJ1-1): EAGVVQSPRYKIIEKKQPVAFWCNPISGHNTLYWYLQNLGQGPELLIRYENEEAVDDSQLPKDRFSAERLKGVDSTLKIQPAELGDSAVYLCASSWDRDTEAFFGQGTRLTVV.